This TCR beta chain came from a study of OX40 agonist ivuxolimab in advanced cancers. Turning to the study itself: Participants, approximately 83% male, averaged roughly 60 years of age, ranging from about 23 to 80. Among those treated, three patients had partial responses, one with hepatocellular carcinoma and two with cutaneous melanoma.

TCRdb keeps only in-frame clones here, not all; method: immunoSEQ multiplex PCR. Among 55,000 to 80,000 clones listed, 89% were seen once. At cycle 4 day 1, cycle 7 day 1, and baseline, blood was sampled. This CDR3 has 15 amino acids. The germline V gene encodes CDR1 SQVTM and CDR2 ANQGSEA. The V segment lost 6 bases and the J segment 1 base; nucleotides outside the gene matches: 8. This chain joins TRBV29-1 and TRBJ1-1, with 10 bases identical to TRBD1. The starting material was CD4+ or CD8+ T cells sorted from blood, obtained in a trial of the OX40 agonist ivuxolimab. The receptor's source is an adult with an advanced solid tumor such as melanoma, head and neck, liver or kidney cancer. The CDR3 nucleotides are TGCAGCGTCCCGAAGGGGACAGGGGCGAACACTGAAGCTTTCTTT. Encoded protein: CSVPKGTGANTEAFF.